One sample yielded the 14 T cell receptor beta chains listed below, sequenced in a study of shared clonotypes between healthy human individuals. Naive CD8 cells, CD45RO-negative and positively selected for CCR7, excluded terminally differentiated effector memory CD45RA+ cells. Profiled with immunoSEQ multiplex PCR; TCRdb holds only in-frame clones, not every one. The sample holds about 2.1 million clones, just over 90% seen once. Sequencing input: naive CD8+ T cells from PBMCs. These receptors came from a man aged 18 to 29 in good health. Some clones in this sample may be carry-over from other donors' samples.

The V gene is TRBV10-2, the J gene TRBJ2-7, with 8 bases that match TRBD1. This CDR3 contains 12 residues. Germline V lookup: CDR1 WSHSY, CDR2 SAAADI. Unmatched junction bases numbered 7, after V lost 2 bases and J lost 13 bases. CDR3 in amino acids: CASSEVSGTGYF. CDR3 DNA: TGCGCCAGCAGTGAGGTATCCGGGACAGGTTACTTC.

The gene calls are TRBV27 and TRBJ2-5; either TRBD1 or TRBD2 may fit D (5 bases each). CDR1 and CDR2 from the germline V gene are MNHEY and SMNVEV (reference sequence). This CDR3 contains 16 residues. V lost 6 bases and J lost 1, with 18 bases in between. CDR3 amino acids: CASRLVGDPGQETQYF. CDR3 bases: TGTGCCAGCAGACTAGTGGGGGATCCCGGCCAAGAGACCCAGTACTTC.

The CDR3 reads CASSFGDHSGGEQFF. CDR3 nucleotide sequence: TGTGCCAGCAGCTTCGGGGACCACAGTGGGGGTGAGCAGTTCTTC. V is TRBV11-3 and J is TRBJ2-1; D tentatively reads TRBD1 or TRBD2 (5 bases each). Per germline, CDR1 SGHNT and CDR2 YENEEA. CDR3 size: 15 residues. V lost 3 bases and J 9 bases, leaving 18 bases between the germline ends.

V is TRBV10-3 and J is TRBJ2-7, with 7 bases lining up with TRBD1. The CDR3 has 16 residues. Germline V lookup: CDR1 ENHRY, CDR2 SYGVKD. J lost 4 bases, V lost 2 bases, and 11 bases had no gene match. DNA for the CDR3: TGTGCCATCAGTGAGGTGGGCAGGGGGAAAGGGTACGAGCAGTACTTC. Translated, it gives CAISEVGRGKGYEQYF.

The V call is TRBV7-2, the J call TRBJ1-3, with no clear D. V lost 5 bases and J lost 0, with 8 bases in between. Germline values: CDR1 SGHTA, CDR2 FQGNSA. The CDR3 contains 14 residues. In nucleotides, the CDR3 is TGTGCCAGCAGCAAAGCATACTCTGGAAACACCATATATTTT. Amino acid sequence: CASSKAYSGNTIYF.

The chain employs TRBV28 and TRBJ1-1; no firm D call. Trimming cost V 5 bases and J 3 bases, with 16 bases left between them. CDR3 size: 15 residues. Germline V gene data show CDR1 as MDHEN and CDR2 as SYDVKM. CDR3 protein: CASSLSFGLDTEAFF. CDR3 DNA: TGTGCCAGCAGTCTGAGTTTTGGTTTGGACACTGAAGCTTTCTTT.

In DNA, the CDR3 is TGTGCCAGCAGCTTAGGAGCAGGGGTGTTGGCTGGAAACACCATATATTTT. Residues: CASSLGAGVLAGNTIYF. The V gene is TRBV11-2, the J gene TRBJ1-3, with D possibly being TRBD1 (6 bases). Germline V CDR1 and CDR2: SGHAT, FQNNGV. The V end was cut by 1 base, the J end by 2 bases, with 15 bases between. CDR3 size: 17 residues. Using reference TRBV11-2 and TRBJ1-3 for the parts outside the CDR3, the full variable domain is EAGVAQSPRYKIIEKRQSVAFWCNPISGHATLYWYQQILGQGPKLLIQFQNNGVVDDSQLPKDRFSAERLKGVDSTLKIQPAKLEDSAVYLCASSLGAGVLAGNTIYFGEGSWLTVV.

This rearrangement joins TRBV29-1 to TRBJ2-7; 7 bases are shared with TRBD1. Germline loops: CDR1 SQVTM, CDR2 ANQGSEA. The CDR3 is 13 amino acids. V lost 4 bases to trimming and J lost 2 bases; unmatched junction nucleotides: 5. CDR3 nucleotide sequence: TGCAGCGTTGGATCGGGACAGACCTACGAGCAGTACTTC. Its translation is CSVGSGQTYEQYF.

DNA of the CDR3: TGTGCCAGCCACCTCGGTTTTGGGCCTCGGGAGACCCAGTACTTC. Its translation is CASHLGFGPRETQYF. The V call is TRBV6-6, the J call TRBJ2-5; D ambiguous. Trimming shortened V by 8 bases and J by 5 bases, and 21 bases separated the two germline ends. The length of the CDR3 is 15 residues. Germline V gene sequence: CDR1 MNHNY, CDR2 SVGAGI (reference sequence).

The J gene is TRBJ2-1, the V gene TRBV5-1; D remains ambiguous. Germline CDR1 is SGHRS and CDR2 is YFSETQ. This CDR3 is 17 amino acids long. The V end was cut by 0 bases, the J end by 7 bases, with 20 bases between. The CDR3 is CASSLGSSRRNVNEQFF. DNA of the CDR3: TGCGCCAGCAGCTTGGGATCGTCCCGTAGAAATGTAAATGAGCAGTTCTTC.

To note about this clone: Other nucleotide sequences in the sample specify the same CDR3. The V call is TRBV7-9, the J call TRBJ2-7; 11 bases fit TRBD1. The CDR3 is 14 amino acids. Germline assignment: CDR1 SEHNR and CDR2 FQNEAQ (reference sequence). V gave up 4 bases and J gave up 2 bases; unmatched junction bases: 1. CDR3 amino acids: CASSSDRGPYEQYF. The CDR3 bases are TGTGCCAGCAGCTCGGACAGGGGGCCCTACGAGCAGTACTTC.

The CDR3 DNA is TGTGCCTGGAGGGTGGCAGATACGCAGTATTTT. It codes for CAWRVADTQYF. The gene calls are TRBV30 and TRBJ2-3; D unclear. The CDR3 has 11 amino acids. V was shortened by 3 bases and J by 4 bases, with 5 bases between the two germline ends. Germline V lookup: CDR1 GTSNPN, CDR2 SVGIG (reference sequence).

Of note for this clone: The same CDR3 can be traced to other DNA sequences in this sample. The chain recombines TRBV5-1 with TRBJ2-7, with D maybe TRBD2 (5 bases). The CDR3 covers 14 residues. V lost 2 bases and J 0 bases, leaving 9 bases between the germline ends. Germline CDR1 and CDR2: SGHRS and YFSETQ. The CDR3: CASSFSGNSYEQYF. Here the CDR3 DNA reads TGCGCCAGCAGCTTCAGCGGCAACTCCTACGAGCAGTACTTC. Full variable domain (remainder filled in from reference TRBV5-1 and TRBJ2-7): KAGVTQTPRYLIKTRGQQVTLSCSPISGHRSVSWYQQTPGQGLQFLFEYFSETQRNKGNFPGRFSGRQFSNSRSEMNVSTLELGDSALYLCASSFSGNSYEQYFGPGTRLTVT.

The chain has TRBV7-6 and TRBJ2-7; 8 bases align to TRBD1. With 4 bases clipped from V and 7 bases from J, the junction kept 6 bases outside the gene matches. The CDR3 covers 13 residues. Germline V gene data show CDR1 as SGHVS and CDR2 as FNYEAQ. CDR3 sequence (DNA): TGTGCCAGCAGCTCAGGGGGCGCGGGAGAGCAGTACTTC. Encoded protein: CASSSGGAGEQYF.